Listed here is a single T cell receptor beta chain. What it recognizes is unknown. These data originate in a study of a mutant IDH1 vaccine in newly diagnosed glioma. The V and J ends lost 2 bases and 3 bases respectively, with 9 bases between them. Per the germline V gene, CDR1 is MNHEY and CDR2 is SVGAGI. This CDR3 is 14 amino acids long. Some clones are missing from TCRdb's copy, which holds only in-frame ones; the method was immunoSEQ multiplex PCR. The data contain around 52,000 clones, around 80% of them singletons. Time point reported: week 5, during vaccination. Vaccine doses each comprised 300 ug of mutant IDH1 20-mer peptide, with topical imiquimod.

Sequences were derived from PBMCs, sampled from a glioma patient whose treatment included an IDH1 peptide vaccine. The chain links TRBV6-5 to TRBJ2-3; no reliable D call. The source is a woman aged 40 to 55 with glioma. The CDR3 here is CASSYARITDTQYF. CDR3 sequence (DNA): TGTGCCAGCAGTTACGCCCGGATTACAGATACGCAGTATTTT.